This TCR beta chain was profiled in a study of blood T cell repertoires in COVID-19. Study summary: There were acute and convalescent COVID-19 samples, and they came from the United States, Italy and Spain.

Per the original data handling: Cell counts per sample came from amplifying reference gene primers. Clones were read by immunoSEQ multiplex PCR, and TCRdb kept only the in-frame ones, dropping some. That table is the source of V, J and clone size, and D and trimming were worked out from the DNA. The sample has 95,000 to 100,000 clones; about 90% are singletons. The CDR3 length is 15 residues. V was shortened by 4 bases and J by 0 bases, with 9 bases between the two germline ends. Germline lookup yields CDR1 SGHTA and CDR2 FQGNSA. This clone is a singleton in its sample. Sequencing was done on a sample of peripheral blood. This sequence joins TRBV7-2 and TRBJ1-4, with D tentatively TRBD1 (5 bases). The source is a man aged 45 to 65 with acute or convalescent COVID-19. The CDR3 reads CASSYGGATNEKLFF. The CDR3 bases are TGTGCCAGCAGCTACGGGGGGGCAACTAATGAAAAACTGTTTTTT.